One and the same sample provided the 22 T cell receptor beta chains below, sequenced in a study of shared clonotypes between healthy human individuals. Some clones are missing from TCRdb's copy, which holds only in-frame ones; the method was immunoSEQ multiplex PCR. This table holds hundreds of thousands of clones, about 85% found once. Sequencing was done on a sample of PBMCs. The receptors derive from a woman aged 40 to 55 in good health. Some clones in this sample may be carry-over from other donors' samples.

The gene calls are TRBV7-3 and TRBJ2-3, with D possibly TRBD2 on 7 matching bases. With 5 bases removed from V and 9 bases from J, the gap between germline ends came to 12 bases. The CDR3 contains 12 residues. CDR1 and CDR2 (germline): SGHTA, FQGTGA. The CDR3 region has the DNA TGTGCCAGCAGCCCGGGGAGGGGGACGCAGTATTTT. It yields the protein CASSPGRGTQYF.

This sequence joins TRBV15 and TRBJ1-5, with 8 bases aligning to TRBD1. The CDR3 length is 16 residues. Per germline, CDR1 LNHNV and CDR2 YYDKDF (reference sequence). J was trimmed by 3 bases and V by 1 base; bases with no gene match: 5. CDR3 sequence (DNA): TGTGCCACCAGCAGAGGTCCCAGGGGGCACAATCAGCCCCAGCATTTT. This translates into CATSRGPRGHNQPQHF. Full variable domain (missing parts from reference TRBV15 and TRBJ1-5): DAMVIQNPRYQVTQFGKPVTLSCSQTLNHNVMYWYQQKSSQAPKLLFHYYDKDFNNEADTPDNFQSRRPNTSFCFLDIRSPGLGDTAMYLCATSRGPRGHNQPQHFGDGTRLSIL.

A remark on this clone: A far larger clone is off by one base, so a read error is likely. This chain's CDR3 is CAWRQGRAYTEAIF. In nucleotides, the CDR3 is TGTGCCTGGAGACAGGGGAGGGCGTACACTGAAGCTATCTTT. The chain employs TRBV30 and TRBJ1-1; the match to TRBD1 covers 7 bases. In germline, CDR1 is GTSNPN, CDR2 SVGIG (reference sequence). The CDR3 is 14 amino acids.

The CDR3 bases are TGTGCCAGCAGTCGAACGACCACCGGGGAGCTGTTTTTT. Translation gives CASSRTTTGELFF. This sequence joins TRBV6-5 and TRBJ2-2; D ambiguous. The V and J ends lost 5 bases and 4 bases respectively, with 8 bases between them. The CDR3 spans 13 residues. Germline CDR1 MNHEY, CDR2 SVGAGI.

The chain joins TRBV2 to TRBJ2-3; 9 nucleotides align to TRBD1. J lost 0 bases, V lost 6 bases, and 4 bases had no gene match. The CDR3 contains 15 residues. CDR1 SNHLY and CDR2 FYNNEI come from the germline V gene. CDR3 nucleotide sequence: TGTGCCAGCAGCCCGGACAGGGGTAGCACAGATACGCAGTATTTT. Its translation is CASSPDRGSTDTQYF.

The CDR3 nucleotides read TGCGCCAGCAGCACCCAGACAGGGGGCCTCTACGAGCAGTACTTC. Amino acid sequence: CASSTQTGGLYEQYF. The chain combines TRBV5-1 with TRBJ2-7; 10 bases align to TRBD1. The CDR3 runs 15 residues. Losses at the gene ends were 4 bases for V and 3 bases for J; bases not matched to a gene: 7. The germline CDR1 and CDR2 sequences are SGHRS and YFSETQ.

This clone showed up just once. The chain joins TRBV5-1 to TRBJ2-7, with 9 bases identical to TRBD2. This CDR3 is built from 15 residues. V lost 4 bases to trimming and J lost 2 bases; unmatched junction nucleotides: 7. The V gene's germline CDR1 is SGHRS and CDR2 YFSETQ. CDR3 sequence: CASSPRLAEPYEQYF. Written as DNA, the CDR3 is TGCGCCAGCAGCCCCCGACTAGCGGAACCCTACGAGCAGTACTTC.

Note on this clone: The sample contains more than one DNA sequence encoding this CDR3. J is TRBJ2-1 and V is TRBV29-1; 11 bases match TRBD2. This CDR3 spans 14 amino acids. Germline V gene lookup returns CDR1 SQVTM and CDR2 ANQGSEA. The V segment lost 4 bases and the J segment 6 bases; nucleotides outside the gene matches: 5. CDR3 protein: CSVGTSGRANEQFF. The CDR3 region has the DNA TGCAGCGTTGGTACTAGCGGGAGAGCCAATGAGCAGTTCTTC.

The chain joins TRBV7-8 to TRBJ2-7, with a weak D call TRBD1 (6 bases). The V and J ends lost 5 bases and 0 bases respectively, with 17 bases between them. This CDR3 comprises 16 residues. Per the germline V gene, CDR1 is SGHVS and CDR2 is FQNEAQ. The CDR3 bases are TGTGCCAGCAGCCCCACCGGGACATCTAGCTCCTACGAGCAGTACTTC. It yields the protein CASSPTGTSSSYEQYF. The full variable domain, in which reference TRBV7-8 and TRBJ2-7 provide the parts outside the CDR3, is GAGVSQSPRYKVAKRGQDVALRCDPISGHVSLFWYQQALGQGPEFLTYFQNEAQLDKSGLPSDRFFAERPEGSVSTLKIQRTQQEDSAVYLCASSPTGTSSSYEQYFGPGTRLTVT.

V and J are TRBV2 and TRBJ2-1; D remains unclear. V gave up 2 bases and J gave up 8 bases, with 7 bases separating them. The V gene's germline CDR1 is SNHLY and CDR2 FYNNEI. The CDR3 length is 12 residues. CDR3: CASSEYGDEQFF. The CDR3 nucleotides read TGTGCCAGCAGTGAATATGGGGATGAGCAGTTCTTC.

V usage is TRBV28 and J usage is TRBJ2-7; D is perhaps TRBD2 (6 bases). The V gene lost 3 bases and the J gene lost 1 base, with 10 bases spanning the gap. Germline assignment: CDR1 MDHEN and CDR2 SYDVKM. The CDR3 loop spans 14 amino acids. The CDR3 region is CASSFRRGSYEQYF. The CDR3 nucleotides read TGTGCCAGCAGTTTCCGGAGGGGTTCCTACGAGCAGTACTTC. Drawing the rest from reference TRBV28 and TRBJ2-7, the complete variable domain is DVKVTQSSRYLVKRTGEKVFLECVQDMDHENMFWYRQDPGLGLRLIYFSYDVKMKEKGDIPEGYSVSREKKERFSLILESASTNQTSMYLCASSFRRGSYEQYFGPGTRLTVT.

The chain links TRBV2 to TRBJ1-2; TRBD1 is a possible D gene (5 bases). Germline V gene sequence: CDR1 SNHLY, CDR2 FYNNEI. V lost 3 bases to trimming and J lost 6 bases, with 14 bases between them. The CDR3 spans 14 residues. CDR3 in amino acids: CASSDYMGEDGYTF. CDR3 coding DNA: TGTGCCAGCAGTGATTACATGGGGGAAGATGGCTACACCTTC.

Ten or more counts support this clone. The chain is built from TRBV5-1 and TRBJ2-3, with 7 bases matching TRBD1. From germline, CDR1 is SGHRS and CDR2 YFSETQ. The CDR3 spans 17 residues. Losses at the gene ends were 4 bases for V and 0 bases for J; bases not matched to a gene: 11. The CDR3 DNA is TGCGCCAGCAGCACCGGGACAGCACTAACTAGCACAGATACGCAGTATTTT. Protein: CASSTGTALTSTDTQYF.

V and J are TRBV6-5 and TRBJ1-5; a possible D gene is TRBD1 (5 bases). CDR3 length: 15 amino acids. The ends were cut back, 6 bases at V and 1 base at J, with 13 bases in the middle. Germline loops: CDR1 MNHEY, CDR2 SVGAGI. The CDR3 coding sequence is TGTGCCAGCAGCCCATTAGCAGGGAGCAATCAGCCCCAGCATTTT. This gives the protein CASSPLAGSNQPQHF.

The J gene is TRBJ2-1, the V gene TRBV6-5; 8 bases map to TRBD1. CDR1 and CDR2 (germline): MNHEY, SVGAGI. Losses at the gene ends were 6 bases for V and 8 bases for J; bases not matched to a gene: 9. The CDR3 consists of 14 residues. CDR3 in DNA: TGTGCCAGCAGACCCTTCCAGGGGGCCTATGAGCAGTTCTTC. Translated: CASRPFQGAYEQFF.

The chain joins TRBV6-5 to TRBJ2-7; TRBD2 matches at 10 bases. The V segment lost 6 bases and the J segment 2 bases; nucleotides outside the gene matches: 7. CDR3 length: 15 residues. Germline CDR1 and CDR2: MNHEY and SVGAGI. The CDR3 reads CASRSPSGRAYEQYF. In DNA, the CDR3 is TGTGCCAGCAGGTCCCCCAGCGGGAGGGCCTACGAGCAGTACTTC.

Remarks on this clone: The junction shows a germline mismatch at one end, possibly a read error. The J gene is TRBJ2-3, the V gene TRBV7-6; TRBD2 matches 7 bases. The CDR3 contains 16 residues. Germline CDR1 is SGHVS and CDR2 is FNYEAQ. CDR3 DNA: TGTACCAGCAGCTTCCTTGAGCGGGGAAGCACAGATACGCAGTATTTT. Translating it yields CTSSFLERGSTDTQYF. Full variable domain (rest looked up from reference TRBV7-6 and TRBJ2-3): GAGVSQSPRYKVTKRGQDVALRCDPISGHVSLYWYRQALGQGPEFLTYFNYEAQQDKSGLPNDRFSAERPEGSISTLTIQRTEQRDSAMYRCTSSFLERGSTDTQYFGPGTRLTVL.

The CDR3 DNA sequence: TGTGCCAGCAGGTTGACAGGGGTCTCCGAGCAGTACTTC. This translates into CASRLTGVSEQYF. The V gene is TRBV27, the J gene TRBJ2-7; TRBD1 matches 8 bases. The CDR3 length is 13 residues. Germline V gene data show CDR1 as MNHEY and CDR2 as SMNVEV (reference sequence). The J segment lost 6 bases and the V segment lost 6 bases, leaving 7 bases of the junction unmatched.

V is TRBV7-2 and J is TRBJ2-3; 7 bases match TRBD2. Per germline, CDR1 SGHTA and CDR2 FQGNSA. V shed 2 bases, J shed 1 base, and the junction held 6 bases outside the gene matches. The CDR3 length is 16 residues. CDR3 nucleotide sequence: TGTGCCAGCAGCTTACGGACTAGATCGGGCACAGATACGCAGTATTTT. Protein product: CASSLRTRSGTDTQYF.

This clone was counted between two and nine times. The V call is TRBV7-9, the J call TRBJ1-5; possible D gene TRBD1, 5 bases. Germline V lookup: CDR1 SEHNR, CDR2 FQNEAQ (reference sequence). The CDR3 sequence is 16 residues long. Trimming removed 1 base from V and 6 bases from J, with 16 bases in between. CDR3 region: CASSLGGDLSGQPQHF. DNA of the CDR3: TGTGCCAGCAGCTTAGGAGGGGATCTTTCCGGTCAGCCCCAGCATTTT.

The CDR3: CASSVWAGETQYF. The CDR3 DNA reads as TGTGCCAGCAGCGTCTGGGCGGGGGAGACCCAGTACTTC. The rearrangement joins TRBV11-3 to TRBJ2-5; D possibly corresponds to TRBD2 (6 bases). This CDR3 contains 13 residues. Per the germline V gene, CDR1 is SGHNT and CDR2 is YENEEA. V was shortened by 5 bases and J by 5 bases, with 12 bases between the two germline ends. The complete variable domain, with remaining parts taken from reference TRBV11-3 and TRBJ2-5, reads EAGVVQSPRYKIIEKKQPVAFWCNPISGHNTLYWYLQNLGQGPELLIRYENEEAVDDSQLPKDRFSAERLKGVDSTLKIQPAELGDSAVYLCASSVWAGETQYFGPGTRLLVL.

The chain joins TRBV7-7 to TRBJ1-3; no clear D gene. V lost 5 bases to trimming and J lost 4 bases, with 15 bases between them. The CDR3 length is 15 residues. Germline CDR1 is SSHAT and CDR2 is FNYEAQ (reference sequence). The CDR3 coding sequence is TGTGCCAGCAGCCCCAGACTGGGCGACGGAAACACCATATATTTT. This sequence encodes CASSPRLGDGNTIYF.